Included here is one T cell receptor beta chain sequence, with context. Its antigen remains undetermined. One base away there is no much larger clone; base qualities are not given. Genomic DNA was isolated using the Qiagen DNeasy kit from unsorted PBMCs as well as from negatively selected CD4+ and CD8+ fractions. TCR beta CDR3 regions were amplified by immunoSEQ multiplex PCR using primers annealing to V and J segments. A synthetic immune receptor repertoire was used to minimize amplification bias, and remaining bias was computationally removed after sequencing. Per the source publication's procedure: Custom Python scripts were used to quantify repertoire diversity as the Shannon entropy index. Unsorted, CD4+ and CD8+ repertoires were analyzed separately, except in combined analyses where CD4+ and CD8+ sequences were merged in silico. A clone was considered expanded if an increase in frequency of at least 2-fold after treatment relative to C1D1 was found, and a pseudocount of 0.5 was applied to clones undetected at baseline. Clones with 0 or 1 copy at C1D1 were defined as singleton clones, while clones with 2 or more copies were defined as non-singleton clones. Clones expanded in unsorted samples were annotated as CD4+, CD8+ or unknown by matching protein sequences in sorted samples from the same patient. Diversity changes from C1D1 to C4D1 were tested in paired samples using Wilcoxon tests. The clones in this table, taken by TCRdb from immuneACCESS, are in-frame only. Not every clone is retained; where verified, under half of the shortfall comes from an unresolved V gene, and the cause of the rest is unknown. V and J calls and clone size follow that table, whereas D and trimming were derived from the DNA. The sample table holds 38,000 or so clones, of which over 80% were seen once. Roughly 9% of the sample is taken by the ten largest.

This entry belongs to a study of PD-1 blockade in classical Hodgkin lymphoma (dated by TCRdb to about 2020). Regarding the study in general: Nivolumab dosing was 3 mg/kg intravenously every 2 weeks, continuing until either disease progression or unacceptable toxicity. The study used TCR beta sequencing and CyTOF to define a peripheral blood immune signature of response to PD-1 blockade in classical Hodgkin lymphoma. The paper as a whole reports these results and caveats: Baseline diversity similar to that of newly diagnosed patients was observed in trial patients achieving complete response, whereas significantly lower diversity was observed in partial responders and progressors. The study was limited to a single clinical trial cohort, and causes of repertoire differences, possibly disease activity or prior therapy, remained undefined. Newly diagnosed patients were reported to have lower baseline TCR diversity than healthy donors, and relapsed/refractory patients were reported to have lower baseline TCR diversity still. Patients starting nivolumab less than 1 year after ASCT had lower diversity and were excluded from later analyses to avoid confounding by immune reconstitution. CD4+ but not CD8+ TCR diversity rose significantly by C4D1 (p=0.0027 vs p=0.16), most apparent in complete responders (p=0.02).

This specimen's time point label, interpreted: cycle 1 day 1 (C1D1), immediately before nivolumab initiation. Every trial patient had relapsed after autologous stem cell transplantation, and cohorts A, B and C differed in prior brentuximab vedotin exposure. The trial cohort included 50 to 70 patients with relapsed/refractory classical Hodgkin lymphoma, and each patient had a best overall response of complete response, partial response or progressive disease. Trial patients were treated with single-agent nivolumab in the multi-cohort phase II CheckMate 205 trial. An independent review committee assessed best overall response by applying the 2007 International Working Group response criteria. Trial PBMCs were obtained immediately prior to nivolumab initiation (C1D1) and on therapy at cycle 2 day 1 and cycle 4 day 1. Peripheral blood was collected in 8 mL Vacutainer Cell Preparation Tubes, from which PBMCs were isolated by centrifugation and then cryopreserved.

This clonotype originated in a human donor with classical Hodgkin lymphoma. The sequencing used peripheral blood mononuclear cells (PBMCs), collected at baseline.

The CDR3 protein is CAISPPGNTEAFF. In nucleotides, the sequence is TGTGCCATCAGCCCTCCAGGGAACACTGAAGCTTTCTTT. Here the chain combines TRBV10-3 and TRBJ1-1; there is no confident call for the D gene. The germline V gene gives CDR1 as ENHRY and CDR2 as SYGVKD. Reading from cysteine to phenylalanine, the CDR3 counts 13 amino acids. Here the CDR3 DNA is all that survives: 39 bases in frame from base 1. The V end loses 6 bases and the J end loses 1 base, and a stretch of 9 bases separates them.